This passage covers 25 T cell receptor beta chains from one sample sequenced in a study of blood T cell dynamics during melanoma immunotherapy. Sample time point: pre-treatment baseline. Sequencing was performed with immunoSEQ multiplex PCR; in TCRdb, only in-frame clones are kept and a portion is missing. The sample has approximately 6,800 clones, roughly 80% seen once; the top ten hold over 15%. Specimen: blood, collected from a patient treated with checkpoint blockade. These receptors were collected from a human donor with melanoma.

The chain employs TRBV5-1 and TRBJ1-1, with D tentatively TRBD1 (5 bases). The CDR3 totals 13 residues. Germline loops: CDR1 SGHRS, CDR2 YFSETQ. The V and J ends lost 0 bases and 8 bases respectively, with 11 bases between them. The CDR3 here is CASSLERGREAFF. The CDR3 region has the DNA TGCGCCAGCAGCTTGGAAAGGGGACGCGAAGCTTTCTTT. The whole variable domain, remainder taken from reference TRBV5-1 and TRBJ1-1, is KAGVTQTPRYLIKTRGQQVTLSCSPISGHRSVSWYQQTPGQGLQFLFEYFSETQRNKGNFPGRFSGRQFSNSRSEMNVSTLELGDSALYLCASSLERGREAFFGQGTRLTVV.

This chain joins TRBV7-9 and TRBJ2-7, with no clear D. The CDR3 length is 10 residues. The V gene's germline CDR1 is SEHNR and CDR2 FQNEAQ (reference sequence). V dropped 5 bases and J dropped 5 bases, with 4 bases sitting between them. As DNA, the CDR3 is TGTGCCAGCAGCGGGGACGAGCAGTACTTC. Its protein product is CASSGDEQYF.

CDR3 residues: CASSLGAGPSYEQYF. DNA for the CDR3: TGTGCCAGCAGTTTAGGAGCAGGTCCTTCCTACGAGCAGTACTTC. This chain connects TRBV28 to TRBJ2-7; no reliable D call. The CDR3 has 15 residues. CDR1 and CDR2 (germline): MDHEN, SYDVKM. Trimming cost V 2 bases and J 1 base, with 12 bases left between them.

The chain employs TRBV9 and TRBJ2-7, with 11 bases that match TRBD2. Per the germline V gene, CDR1 is SGDLS and CDR2 is YYNGEE. Trimming at V came to 4 bases and at J to 7 bases, leaving 10 bases not matched to a gene. CDR3 length equals 15 residues. This CDR3 reads CASSLGLAGGGEQYF. The CDR3 nucleotides read TGTGCCAGCAGCCTAGGACTAGCGGGTGGAGGGGAGCAGTACTTC.

This clone was recorded only once. The V call is TRBV5-1, the J call TRBJ2-1; 11 nucleotides match TRBD2. There are 15 residues in the CDR3. CDR1 is SGHRS, CDR2 YFSETQ, per germline. Trimming at V came to 4 bases and at J to 3 bases, leaving 3 bases not matched to a gene. DNA of the CDR3: TGCGCCAGCAGCACGGGGACTAGCGGCTACAATGAGCAGTTCTTC. It translates to CASSTGTSGYNEQFF.

The chain links TRBV11-3 to TRBJ2-7; D remains ambiguous. Germline loops: CDR1 SGHNT, CDR2 YENEEA. The germline V and J ends were trimmed by 0 bases and 2 bases, with 5 bases remaining between them. The CDR3 has 13 amino acids. As DNA, the CDR3 is TGTGCCAGCAGCTTAGAAGACACCTACGAGCAGTACTTC. Translation: CASSLEDTYEQYF.

The rearrangement uses TRBV4-1 and TRBJ1-5, with no clear D. CDR1 is MGHRA, CDR2 YSYEKL, per germline. Trimming shortened V by 1 base and J by 0 bases, and 13 bases separated the two germline ends. The CDR3 sequence is 17 residues long. For the CDR3, the DNA is TGCGCCAGCAGCCAAGTAGATATGGGCTTTAGCAATCAGCCCCAGCATTTT. Its translation is CASSQVDMGFSNQPQHF.

The V call is TRBV19, the J call TRBJ2-7, with 11 bases lining up with TRBD1. From germline, CDR1 is LNHDA and CDR2 SQIVND (reference sequence). The CDR3 totals 15 residues. J was trimmed by 3 bases and V by 3 bases; bases with no gene match: 4. CDR3: CASSIGTGGFYEQYF. CDR3 sequence (DNA): TGTGCCAGTAGTATCGGGACAGGGGGTTTCTACGAGCAGTACTTC. Looking up the rest from reference TRBV19 and TRBJ2-7 gives the full variable domain: DGGITQSPKYLFRKEGQNVTLSCEQNLNHDAMYWYRQDPGQGLRLIYYSQIVNDFQKGDIAEGYSVSREKKESFPLTVTSAQKNPTAFYLCASSIGTGGFYEQYFGPGTRLTVT.

This clone occurred a few times. This rearrangement joins TRBV19 to TRBJ1-5; a possible D gene is TRBD1 (6 bases). Per the germline V gene, CDR1 is LNHDA and CDR2 is SQIVND (reference sequence). The V end lost 2 bases, the J end lost 3 bases, and 8 bases lay between the germline ends. This CDR3 has 14 amino acids. Here the CDR3 DNA reads TGTGCCAGTAGTATATCAGGGGACAATCAGCCCCAGCATTTT. This gives the protein CASSISGDNQPQHF.

V usage is TRBV6-5 and J usage is TRBJ2-5; tentatively, D is TRBD1 (5 bases). The J call is doubtful: the DNA matches TRBJ2-7 better. The CDR3 totals 13 residues. CDR1 is MNHEY and CDR2 is SVGAGI in the germline V gene. This CDR3 reads CASRQEHSYEQYF. CDR3 nucleotides: TGTGCCAGCAGACAGGAGCACTCCTACGAGCAGTACTTC.

The chain combines TRBV27 with TRBJ2-7; D call uncertain. Trimming pared 7 bases from V and 1 base from J, leaving 14 bases between. Germline lookup yields CDR1 MNHEY and CDR2 SMNVEV (reference sequence). CDR3 length: 14 residues. The CDR3 DNA reads TGTGCCAGCAAATGGGGTCCGTGGTCCTACGAGCAGTACTTC. This gives the protein CASKWGPWSYEQYF.

This clone showed up just once. The gene calls are TRBV11-3 and TRBJ2-7; the D is unclear. Germline V lookup: CDR1 SGHNT, CDR2 YENEEA. Trimming took off 2 bases at V and 5 bases at J, with 10 bases between the two ends. The CDR3 runs to 13 residues. The DNA of the CDR3 is TGTGCCAGCAGCTTAACTGGGTTCCACGAGCAGTACTTC. Its translation is CASSLTGFHEQYF.

This clone has only one observation. The chain employs TRBV28 and TRBJ2-7; D ambiguous. The CDR3 length is 12 residues. V shed 4 bases and J shed 6 bases, with 10 bases lying between them. Germline assignment: CDR1 MDHEN and CDR2 SYDVKM. The CDR3 sequence: CASSSNRAEQYF. In DNA, the CDR3 is TGTGCCAGCAGTTCCAACCGGGCCGAGCAGTACTTC.

J is TRBJ1-4 and V is TRBV7-6, with unresolved D. V lost 2 bases to trimming and J lost 3 bases, with 10 bases between them. Germline lookup yields CDR1 SGHVS and CDR2 FNYEAQ. The CDR3 is 15 amino acids. The CDR3 sequence is CASSLNPGPNEKLFF. The DNA for the CDR3 is TGTGCCAGCAGCTTAAACCCTGGGCCTAATGAAAAACTGTTTTTT.

The chain has TRBV7-2 and TRBJ1-1; unclear D gene. Deletions cut 5 bases from V and 2 bases from J, with 15 bases between. The germline gives CDR1 SGHTA, CDR2 FQGNSA. The CDR3 covers 15 residues. The CDR3 region has the DNA TGTGCCAGCAGCATCGTCACAGCCTTTAACACTGAAGCTTTCTTT. It translates to CASSIVTAFNTEAFF.

The genes are TRBV5-1 and TRBJ1-2; tentative D call: TRBD1 (5 bases). There are 13 residues in the CDR3. V lost 1 base and J 7 bases, leaving 11 bases between the germline ends. CDR1 and CDR2 from the germline V gene are SGHRS and YFSETQ. CDR3 nucleotides: TGCGCCAGCAGCTTGTTGGGGGTTGTTGGCTACACCTTC. Protein: CASSLLGVVGYTF.

The rearrangement uses TRBV6-4 and TRBJ2-1; 12 bases are a match to TRBD2. The V gene's germline CDR1 is MRHNA and CDR2 SNTAGT. This CDR3 has 16 residues. With 5 bases clipped from V and 4 bases from J, the junction kept 6 bases outside the gene matches. CDR3 protein: CASSQTGTSGYNEQFF. CDR3 nucleotides: TGTGCCAGCAGTCAAACCGGGACTAGCGGGTACAATGAGCAGTTCTTC.

This clone has just a few counts. V is TRBV4-1 and J is TRBJ2-7; 8 bases match TRBD1. In germline, CDR1 is MGHRA, CDR2 YSYEKL. This CDR3 is built from 16 residues. V shed 0 bases, J shed 5 bases, and the junction held 9 bases outside the gene matches. The CDR3 protein is CASSQDPAGGIDEQYF. Written as DNA, the CDR3 is TGCGCCAGCAGCCAAGATCCGGCAGGGGGCATCGACGAGCAGTACTTC.

V usage is TRBV5-6 and J usage is TRBJ2-7; D might be TRBD2 (6 bases). Germline CDR1 is SGHDT and CDR2 is YYEEEE. V was clipped by 3 bases and J by 4 bases, with 11 bases between them. The CDR3 runs 13 residues. DNA for the CDR3: TGTGCCAGCAGCTCCCGGGGGTATTACGAGCAGTACTTC. This encodes CASSSRGYYEQYF. Variable domain in full (rest from reference TRBV5-6 and TRBJ2-7): DAGVTQSPTHLIKTRGQQVTLRCSPKSGHDTVSWYQQALGQGPQFIFQYYEEEERQRGNFPDRFSGHQFPNYSSELNVNALLLGDSALYLCASSSRGYYEQYFGPGTRLTVT.

The chain joins TRBV27 to TRBJ2-5, with 9 bases that match TRBD1. The end of the DNA is better explained by TRBJ2-7, so the J call may be wrong. CDR1 and CDR2 from the germline V gene are MNHEY and SMNVEV (reference sequence). This CDR3 has 14 residues. The CDR3 nucleotides read TGTGCCAGCAACCAGGGACAGGGATTGGCCGAGCAGTACTTC. The encoded protein is CASNQGQGLAEQYF.

The chain links TRBV29-1 to TRBJ1-4, with D hard to call. Germline V gene data show CDR1 as SQVTM and CDR2 as ANQGSEA. The CDR3 totals 12 residues. Trimming cost V 6 bases and J 4 bases, with 9 bases left between them. CDR3 DNA sequence: TGCAGCGTGCTTTATAATAATGAAAAACTGTTTTTT. Its translation is CSVLYNNEKLFF. Variable domain in full (rest from reference TRBV29-1 and TRBJ1-4): SAVISQKPSRDICQRGTSLTIQCQVDSQVTMMFWYRQQPGQSLTLIATANQGSEATYESGFVIDKFPISRPNLTFSTLTVSNMSPEDSSIYLCSVLYNNEKLFFGSGTQLSVL.

The gene calls are TRBV5-1 and TRBJ2-7, with TRBD1 matching over 7 bases. Trimming took 4 bases from V and 6 from J; bases not matched to a gene: 10. The germline V gene has CDR1 SGHRS and CDR2 YFSETQ. The CDR3 contains 14 residues. CDR3 in DNA: TGCGCCAGCAGCCCGACAGGGACAATAAGCGAGCAGTACTTC. This translates into CASSPTGTISEQYF.

The chain recombines TRBV28 with TRBJ1-1; TRBD1 agrees at 7 bases. The CDR3 consists of 16 residues. V lost 5 bases, J lost 3 bases, and 12 bases stayed unmatched. Germline V gives CDR1 MDHEN, CDR2 SYDVKM. The CDR3 protein is CASSQLDRASDTEAFF. The DNA of the CDR3 is TGTGCCAGCAGTCAGCTAGACAGGGCAAGTGACACTGAAGCTTTCTTT.

This CDR3 reads CASIQGTGGSQWALQNYGYTF. Here the CDR3 DNA reads TGTGCCAGCATCCAGGGGACGGGAGGCTCCCAGTGGGCTCTACAGAACTATGGCTACACCTTC. The V call is TRBV6-7, the J call TRBJ1-2; a weak D match, TRBD1 (6 bases). TRBV6-7 falls under the ORF class, with uncertain function. Trimming shortened V by 7 bases and J by 2 bases, and 35 bases separated the two germline ends. The CDR3 spans 21 residues.

The J gene is TRBJ2-7, the V gene TRBV5-4; 7 nucleotides match TRBD1. J lost 6 bases, V lost 2 bases, and 8 bases had no gene match. This CDR3 spans 14 amino acids. CDR1 SGHNT and CDR2 YYREEE come from the germline V gene (reference sequence). CDR3 sequence (DNA): TGTGCCAGCAGCTTCTCGGACAGGTCCGCCGAGCAGTACTTC. It specifies CASSFSDRSAEQYF. The full variable domain, completed using reference TRBV5-4 and TRBJ2-7, is ETGVTQSPTHLIKTRGQQVTLRCSSQSGHNTVSWYQQALGQGPQFIFQYYREEENGRGNFPPRFSGLQFPNYSSELNVNALELDDSALYLCASSFSDRSAEQYFGPGTRLTVT.